These 31 T cell receptor beta chains were sequenced from one sample in a study of Graves' ophthalmopathy and Graves' hyperthyroidism. RNA transcripts served as template for amplifying TCR beta CDR3 sequences. The first-round RT-PCR employed HTBI primers together with the Qiagen OneStep RT-PCR kit. A multiplex PCR was then performed as the second round. TCRdb passed the multiplex PCR reads through MiXCR, listing each CDR3 protein once. The sample yields more than 1,000,000 distinct CDR3 sequences, about two fifths seen once. The sample was peripheral blood or thyroid tissue (not recorded which). Receptor source: an adult man with Graves' hyperthyroidism.

V is TRBV6-5 and J is TRBJ1-6; D gene ambiguous. V was cut by 2 bases and J by 10 bases, with 9 bases left in between. Per the germline V gene, CDR1 is MNHEY and CDR2 is SVGAGI. The CDR3 is 13 amino acids. The CDR3 DNA sequence: TGTGCCAGCAGTTACACCCCTGAATCACCCCTCCACTTT. Translating gives CASSYTPESPLHF.

This clonotype was seen ten or more times. This chain joins TRBV11-2 and TRBJ2-5; the D call may be TRBD1 or TRBD2 (5 bases each). The V gene's germline CDR1 is SGHAT and CDR2 FQNNGV. V lost 5 bases, J lost 0 bases, and 13 bases lay in between. The CDR3 extends over 15 amino acids. CDR3 protein: CASSKGETYQETQYF. The CDR3 nucleotides are TGTGCCAGCAGCAAAGGGGAGACGTACCAAGAGACCCAGTACTTC.

About this clonotype: The junction departs from the called germline gene at one end, perhaps through a read error. J is TRBJ1-2 and V is TRBV10-2; the match to TRBD1 covers 7 bases. The germline V gene encodes CDR1 WSHSY and CDR2 SAAADI. This CDR3 contains 14 residues. The CDR3 sequence is CASNIDRANYGYTF. Here the CDR3 DNA reads TGTGCCAGCAATATCGACAGGGCCAATTATGGCTACACCTTC.

Ten or more counts support this clonotype. This chain connects TRBV7-2 to TRBJ2-7; D tentatively fits TRBD1 or TRBD2 (5 bases each). The length of the CDR3 is 14 residues. The germline V gene encodes CDR1 SGHTA and CDR2 FQGNSA. Trimming stripped 3 bases from V and 2 bases from J, with 11 bases between. CDR3: CASSFPGTAYEQYF. CDR3 DNA sequence: TGTGCCAGCAGCTTCCCGGGGACGGCCTACGAGCAGTACTTC.

For this clonotype: A read error may be the cause here, since a much bigger clone is one base away. The chain carries TRBV11-2 and TRBJ2-7, with D possibly matching TRBD1 (6 bases). CDR1 is SGHAT, CDR2 FQNNGV, per germline. CDR3 length: 15 amino acids. With 6 bases removed from V and 9 bases from J, the gap between germline ends came to 24 bases. The CDR3 nucleotides read TGTGCCAGCAGACAGACATACCGGGACACCAACGGGCAGTACTTC. Protein sequence: CASRQTYRDTNGQYF.

This clonotype was recorded a few times. The chain is built from TRBV10-3 and TRBJ2-6; 9 bases align to TRBD1. The germline CDR1 and CDR2 sequences are ENHRY and SYGVKD. This CDR3 is built from 19 residues. V was pared by 10 bases and J by 0 bases, with 16 bases of the junction left unmatched. In DNA, the CDR3 is TGTGCCAGCAATCCAGACAGGGGGGACTCTAGCTCTGGGGCCAACGTCCTGACTTTC. This codes for CASNPDRGDSSSGANVLTF.

The table lists this clonotype with many counts. The CDR3 is CASSLFSADEAFF. Written as DNA, the CDR3 is TGCGCCAGCAGCTTGTTCTCAGCCGATGAAGCTTTCTTT. This sequence joins TRBV5-1 and TRBJ1-1; D unclear. CDR1 SGHRS and CDR2 YFSETQ come from the germline V gene. The V gene lost 1 base and the J gene lost 7 bases, with 11 bases spanning the gap. There are 13 residues in the CDR3.

CDR3 DNA sequence: TGTGCCAGCAGTTACTCGGATACAACTAATGAAAAACTGTTTTTT. This sequence encodes CASSYSDTTNEKLFF. This rearrangement joins TRBV6-5 to TRBJ1-4; D is unresolved. There are 15 residues in the CDR3. Germline V gives CDR1 MNHEY, CDR2 SVGAGI. Trimming removed 0 bases from V and 0 bases from J, with 5 bases in between.

For this clonotype: Given a much more abundant clone one base away, this may be a read error. The chain couples TRBV19 to TRBJ2-5; 7 nucleotides match TRBD2. This CDR3 has 15 amino acids. V lost 5 bases to trimming and J lost 7 bases; unmatched junction nucleotides: 13. The germline V gene encodes CDR1 LNHDA and CDR2 SQIVND (reference sequence). The CDR3 bases are TGTGCCAGTAGTCCCCAACTAGTCGGCGGGGGGACCCAGTACTTC. Translated: CASSPQLVGGGTQYF.

This clonotype has only a few counts. This rearrangement joins TRBV3-1 to TRBJ1-1; TRBD1 might be the D (6 bases). V was cut by 4 bases and J by 0 bases, with 12 bases left in between. The length of the CDR3 is 15 residues. CDR1 and CDR2 (germline): LGHDT, YNNKEL (reference sequence). The CDR3 reads CASSLDRSLNTEAFF. As DNA, the CDR3 is TGTGCCAGCAGCCTCGACAGGTCACTGAACACTGAAGCTTTCTTT.

This chain uses TRBV20-1 with TRBJ2-5; 8 nucleotides agree with TRBD1. The CDR3 extends over 12 amino acids. CDR1 DFQATT and CDR2 SNEGSKA come from the germline V gene (reference sequence). CDR3 coding DNA: TGCAGGGCAGGGGGCGTCCAAGAGACCCAGTACTTC. Translated, it gives CRAGGVQETQYF.

This clonotype has just one count. The V call is TRBV15, the J call TRBJ1-6, with 12 bases identical to TRBD1. In germline, CDR1 is LNHNV, CDR2 YYDKDF (reference sequence). CDR3 length: 14 amino acids. Trimming removed 10 bases from V and 9 bases from J; junction bases left unmatched: 7. CDR3 sequence: CASRDRGRGSPLHF. The CDR3 bases are TGTGCCAGCAGGGACAGGGGGCGAGGTTCACCCCTCCACTTT.

V gene TRBV20-1 combines with J gene TRBJ1-6; TRBD1 is a possible D gene (6 bases). Deletions cut 6 bases from V and 9 bases from J, with 18 bases between. This CDR3 has 14 residues. CDR1 DFQATT and CDR2 SNEGSKA come from the germline V gene (reference sequence). The CDR3 nucleotides read TGCAGTGCCCTTGAACAGGGTAGGGCTTCACCCCTCCACTTT. Translating it yields CSALEQGRASPLHF.

About this clonotype: Lacking the conserved final phenylalanine or tryptophan, this CDR3 likely reflects a read error. The rearrangement uses TRBV10-3 and TRBJ1-5; D gene uncertain. CDR1 is ENHRY and CDR2 is SYGVKD in the germline V gene. CDR3 length equals 14 residues. CDR3 DNA sequence: TGTGCCAGCAGTGAAGCGCTTCGAAACCAGCCCCAGCATCTT. Amino acids: CASSEALRNQPQHL.

This chain joins TRBV7-8 and TRBJ2-7, with D perhaps TRBD2 (6 bases). V lost 6 bases, J lost 3 bases, and 12 bases lay in between. The germline V gene has CDR1 SGHVS and CDR2 FQNEAQ. The CDR3 covers 13 residues. The CDR3: CASSHRAGYEQYF. For the CDR3, the DNA is TGTGCCAGCAGTCATAGAGCGGGCTACGAGCAGTACTTC.

As concerns this clonotype: One end of the junction does not line up with germline, which may come from a read error. DNA of the CDR3: TGTGCCAGCAGTCCCCGGGACAGGTATAGCAATCAGCCCCAGCATTTT. Encoded protein: CASSPRDRYSNQPQHF. The chain couples TRBV24-1 to TRBJ1-5; 8 bases fit TRBD1. CDR1 is KGHDR and CDR2 is SFDVKD in the germline V gene. CDR3 length equals 16 residues.

This clonotype was seen once. A much larger clonotype is one base distant, so this may be a read error. V usage is TRBV7-2 and J usage is TRBJ2-7; the D gene is possibly TRBD1 (6 bases). The germline V and J ends were trimmed by 2 bases and 2 bases, with 10 bases remaining between them. The CDR3 totals 14 residues. Germline V gives CDR1 SGHTA, CDR2 FQGNSA. This CDR3 reads CASSLFQGTYEQYF. Written as DNA, the CDR3 is TGTGCCAGCAGCTTATTCCAGGGGACCTACGAGCAGTACTTC.

This clonotype has ten or more counts. Written as DNA, the CDR3 is TGTGCCATCAGTCGTCCCAGCTCGGATCAACTGTTTTTT. Translation: CAISRPSSDQLFF. V usage is TRBV10-3 and J usage is TRBJ1-4, with no clear D. The CDR3 sequence is 13 residues long. Germline CDR1 ENHRY, CDR2 SYGVKD. Deletions cut 5 bases from V and 12 bases from J, with 16 bases between.

Only a few counts were recorded for this clonotype. One base away lies a much larger clone, so this may be a sequencing read error. This chain joins TRBV29-1 and TRBJ2-7; D may be TRBD2 (5 bases). Germline CDR1 and CDR2: SQVTM and ANQGSEA. The CDR3 contains 11 residues. CDR3 region: CSVPIDYEQCF. CDR3 nucleotides: TGCAGCGTTCCGATAGACTACGAGCAGTGCTTC.

This chain joins TRBV25-1 and TRBJ1-1; the D gene is possibly TRBD1 (5 bases). This CDR3 is 12 amino acids long. V was trimmed by 5 bases and J by 11 bases, leaving 15 bases between them. CDR1 MGHDK and CDR2 SYGVNS come from the germline V gene. DNA for the CDR3: TGTGCCAGCAGTTTAACCCAGGGAAGGGCTTTCTTT. It translates to CASSLTQGRAFF.

This clonotype was observed many times. This chain joins TRBV2 and TRBJ1-3; possible D gene TRBD1, 6 bases. Germline CDR1 reads SNHLY; CDR2 reads FYNNEI. This CDR3 spans 13 amino acids. V was clipped by 6 bases and J by 1 base, with 7 bases between them. The CDR3 protein is CASSGTSGNTIYF. The CDR3 DNA follows: TGTGCCAGCAGCGGGACATCTGGAAACACCATATATTTT.

This clonotype showed up just a few times. A much more abundant neighbour one base away suggests this may be a read error. This chain links TRBV24-1 with TRBJ2-5; TRBD2 agrees at 10 bases. This CDR3 is built from 17 residues. Germline-derived CDR1 and CDR2 are KGHDR and SFDVKD. V was pared by 1 base and J by 2 bases, with 6 bases of the junction left unmatched. This CDR3 reads CATSDFRASGGQETQYF. In nucleotides, the CDR3 is TGTGCCACCAGTGATTTCCGGGCTAGCGGGGGACAAGAGACCCAGTACTTC.

This clonotype was seen once. This rearrangement joins TRBV25-1 to TRBJ1-4; a weak D match, TRBD1 (6 bases). The CDR3 extends over 13 amino acids. CDR1 is MGHDK and CDR2 is SYGVNS in the germline V gene. CDR3 region: CARAQGFEEKLFF. CDR3 nucleotide sequence: TGTGCTAGAGCCCAGGGGTTCGAGGAAAAACTGTTTTTT. Based on the CDR3 plus reference TRBV25-1 and TRBJ1-4, the full variable domain is EADIYQTPRYLVIGTGKKITLECSQTMGHDKMYWYQQDPGMELHLIHYSYGVNSTEKGDLSSESTVSRIRTEHFPLTLESARPSHTSQYLCARAQGFEEKLFFGSGTQLSVL.

The chain uses TRBV11-1 and TRBJ1-2, with 11 bases aligning to TRBD1. Trimming took 5 bases from V and 5 from J; bases not matched to a gene: 10. The CDR3 length is 16 residues. Looked up from germline, CDR1 is SGHAT and CDR2 is FQDESV (reference sequence). The CDR3, as DNA: TGTGCCAGCAGCGGACCGGGACAGGGGGGTTGGTATGGCTACACCTTC. Amino acids: CASSGPGQGGWYGYTF. Full variable domain (remainder filled in from reference TRBV11-1 and TRBJ1-2): EAEVAQSPRYKITEKSQAVAFWCDPISGHATLYWYRQILGQGPELLVQFQDESVVDDSQLPKDRFSAERLKGVDSTLKIQPAELGDSAMYLCASSGPGQGGWYGYTFGSGTRLTVV.

At least ten counts were recorded for this clonotype. This rearrangement joins TRBV12-3 or TRBV12-4 to TRBJ1-2; D not certain. The CDR3 has 13 amino acids. The V gene lost 3 bases and the J gene lost 1 base, with 6 bases spanning the gap. The CDR3 region is CASSFNVNYGYTF. The CDR3, as DNA: TGTGCCAGCAGTTTCAACGTTAACTATGGCTACACCTTC.

Comments on this clonotype: A much larger clone differs by one base, so this may be a read error. The V call is TRBV7-9, the J call TRBJ2-7; D is undetermined. The CDR3 consists of 15 residues. From germline, CDR1 is SEHNR and CDR2 FQNEAQ (reference sequence). Trimming removed 1 base from V and 6 bases from J, with 16 bases in between. The CDR3 is CASSLGGRSGSEQYF. CDR3 sequence (DNA): TGTGCCAGCAGCTTAGGAGGCAGGTCTGGTAGCGAGCAGTACTTC.

This clonotype was seen many times. The J gene is TRBJ2-7, the V gene TRBV29-1; a possible D gene is TRBD2 (6 bases). This CDR3 comprises 12 residues. In germline, CDR1 is SQVTM, CDR2 ANQGSEA. The V gene lost 4 bases and the J gene lost 1 base, with 8 bases spanning the gap. CDR3 DNA sequence: TGCAGCGTTGGGAGGGTTTCCTACGAGCAGTACTTC. Protein sequence: CSVGRVSYEQYF.

Note on this clonotype: A much larger clone lies a single base off, so this may be a read error. The chain recombines TRBV9 with TRBJ1-1, with 7 bases lining up with TRBD1. CDR1 is SGDLS and CDR2 is YYNGEE in the germline V gene. J lost 8 bases, V lost 0 bases, and 4 bases had no gene match. The CDR3 runs 13 residues. The CDR3 loop is CASSVVEGAEAFF. The CDR3 DNA is TGTGCCAGCAGCGTAGTGGAGGGGGCGGAAGCTTTCTTT.

This clonotype was found a few times. V gene TRBV12-3 or TRBV12-4 combines with J gene TRBJ2-5; 7 bases are a match to TRBD2. After removal of 2 bases from V and 0 bases from J, the junction contained 6 bases not matched to a gene. This CDR3 has 16 residues. Written as DNA, the CDR3 is TGTGCCAGCAGTTTAACTGGGCGGGAGTACCAAGAGACCCAGTACTTC. Translated, it gives CASSLTGREYQETQYF.

This clonotype was seen only a few times. The CDR3 sequence is CASSLVPGAYVLTF. CDR3 nucleotides: TGCGCCAGCAGCTTGGTTCCGGGTGCCTACGTCCTGACTTTC. The chain recombines TRBV5-1 with TRBJ2-6; D remains unclear. The CDR3 has 14 amino acids. V was clipped by 0 bases and J by 11 bases, with 12 bases between them. Per the germline V gene, CDR1 is SGHRS and CDR2 is YFSETQ.

This clonotype was detected only a few times. The rearrangement uses TRBV6-5 and TRBJ2-5; 7 nucleotides align to TRBD2. J gave up 5 bases and V 7 bases, and 13 bases lay outside the gene matches. The CDR3 spans 15 residues. Germline-derived CDR1 and CDR2 are MNHEY and SVGAGI. CDR3 in DNA: TGTGCCAGCACTAGAGAAGCGGGGCTTCCGGAGACCCAGTACTTC. Translated, it gives CASTREAGLPETQYF.